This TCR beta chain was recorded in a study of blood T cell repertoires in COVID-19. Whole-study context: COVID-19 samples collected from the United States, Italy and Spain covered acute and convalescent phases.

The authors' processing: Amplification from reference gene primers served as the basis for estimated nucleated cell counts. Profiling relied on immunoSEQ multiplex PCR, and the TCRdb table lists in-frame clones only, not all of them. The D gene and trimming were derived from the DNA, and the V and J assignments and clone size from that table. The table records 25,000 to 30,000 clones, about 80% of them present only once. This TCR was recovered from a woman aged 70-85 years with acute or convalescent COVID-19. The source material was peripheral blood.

The CDR3 loop reads CSVARTSGIYEQYF. DNA of the CDR3: TGCAGCGTTGCAAGGACTAGCGGTATCTACGAGCAGTACTTC. The rearrangement uses TRBV29-1 and TRBJ2-7, with 10 nucleotides matching TRBD2. The CDR3 covers 14 residues. Germline CDR1 and CDR2: SQVTM and ANQGSEA. V gave up 4 bases and J gave up 3 bases; unmatched junction bases: 6.